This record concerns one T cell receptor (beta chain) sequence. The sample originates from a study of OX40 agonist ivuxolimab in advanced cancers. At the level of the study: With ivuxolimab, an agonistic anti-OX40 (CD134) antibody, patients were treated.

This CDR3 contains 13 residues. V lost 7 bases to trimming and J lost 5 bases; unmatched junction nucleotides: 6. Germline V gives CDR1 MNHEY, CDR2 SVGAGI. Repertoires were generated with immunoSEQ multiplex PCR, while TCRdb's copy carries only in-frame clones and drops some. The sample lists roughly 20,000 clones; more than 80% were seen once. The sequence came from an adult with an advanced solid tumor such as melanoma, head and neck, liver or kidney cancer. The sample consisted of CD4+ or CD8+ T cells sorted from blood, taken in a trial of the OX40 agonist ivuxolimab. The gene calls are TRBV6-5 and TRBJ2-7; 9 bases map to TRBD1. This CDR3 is CASKGDRAHEQYF. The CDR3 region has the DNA TGTGCCAGCAAAGGGGACAGGGCCCACGAGCAGTACTTC.